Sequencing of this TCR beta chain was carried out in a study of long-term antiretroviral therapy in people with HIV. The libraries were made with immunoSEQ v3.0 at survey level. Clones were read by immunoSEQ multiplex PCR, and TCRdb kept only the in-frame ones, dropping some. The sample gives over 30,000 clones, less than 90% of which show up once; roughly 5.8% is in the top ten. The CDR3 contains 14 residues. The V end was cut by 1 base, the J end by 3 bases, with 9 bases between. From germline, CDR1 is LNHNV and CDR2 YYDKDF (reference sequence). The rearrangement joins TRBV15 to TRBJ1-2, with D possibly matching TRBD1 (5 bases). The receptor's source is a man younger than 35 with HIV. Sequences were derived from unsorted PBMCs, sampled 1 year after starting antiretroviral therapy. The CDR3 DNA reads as TGTGCCACCAGCAGAGTGAGGGGAGACTATGGCTACACCTTC. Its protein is CATSRVRGDYGYTF.